The sequence of this T cell receptor (beta chain) was determined in a study of T cell changes during pregnancy in multiple sclerosis (dated by TCRdb to about 2019). At the level of the whole study: Changes in the T cell repertoire over the course of pregnancy were examined in this study in women with multiple sclerosis.

CDR3 length: 15 amino acids, cysteine to phenylalanine. Just CDR3 DNA is preserved here, 45 bases in frame from base 1. The V end gives up 5 bases and the J end 4 bases, leaving 11 bases in the junction not matched to a gene. CDR1 and CDR2, per the germline V gene (reference sequence), are LNHDA and SQIVND. Note on this clone: Its antigen has not been determined. No per-base quality is available; no much larger clone lies one base away.

Libraries were made using the immunoSEQ multiplex PCR assay. In its TCRdb copy, this immuneACCESS table keeps in-frame sequences only and misses some clones. Where compared with another copy, unresolved V genes explain less than half of these, and the others have no known cause. Within this sample are around 130,000 clones, with roughly 96% of them counted one time only. The ten biggest clones cover roughly 0.44% of the sample. This material consisted of peripheral blood, taken after pregnancy. This sequence was found in a female donor with multiple sclerosis, enrolled in a pregnancy study. Recombination linked TRBV19 to TRBJ2-7, and 7 junction bases match TRBD1. The CDR3 region: CASSLIPGQMYEQYF. The DNA sequence follows: TGTGCCAGTAGTCTTATCCCGGGACAGATGTACGAGCAGTACTTC.